This TCR beta chain derives from a study of type 1 regulatory T cells. Study information: An in vitro protocol generated T-allo10, a Tr1-enriched, alloantigen-specific CD4 T cell product.

Germline CDR1 and CDR2: SGHVS and FQNEAQ. V lost 5 bases and J 9 bases, leaving 18 bases between the germline ends. This CDR3 region has 14 residues. One entry per CDR3 protein results from TCRdb running MiXCR on the reads. Of 80,000 to 100,000 distinct CDR3 sequences detected, roughly 30% appear once; the ten largest clones hold less than 2.5%. This clonotype was picked up many times. The chain employs TRBV7-8 and TRBJ2-3; D may be TRBD2 (6 bases). Sequencing was carried out using CD4+ T cells, either the whole sample or a sorted fraction (not recorded which). The receptor comes from a human donor in good health. The CDR3: CASSAEGSLTTQYF. The CDR3 coding sequence is TGTGCCAGCAGCGCGGAGGGGAGCCTCACGACGCAGTATTTT.